The T cell receptor beta chain under discussion was sequenced for a study of breast tumors, draining lymph nodes, adjacent tissues. Study-wide results and limits: Tumor T cell lymph node origin was a supported hypothesis, not proven. The data were judged consistent with most tumor T cells coming from lymph node and expanding in tumor.

The CDR3 loop spans 17 amino acids. Trimming took 1 base from V and 6 from J; bases not matched to a gene: 12. Germline V lookup: CDR1 SGHAT, CDR2 FQNNGV. From the multiplex PCR reads, TCRdb called clonotypes with MiXCR, one entry per CDR3 protein. The data hold approximately 40,000 distinct CDR3 sequences, with 36% observed a single time. This clonotype was found many times. Its antigen is unidentified. This clonotype was sampled from a female donor with breast cancer. Some clones in this sample may be carry-over from other donors' samples. The chain employs TRBV11-2 and TRBJ2-3; 8 bases are shared with TRBD2. Sequenced material: breast tumor tissue. The CDR3 DNA reads as TGTGCCAGCAGCTTAGGCTTTTTAGCGGGGACGGGTGATACGCAGTATTTT. It translates to CASSLGFLAGTGDTQYF. The full variable domain, rest sourced from reference TRBV11-2 and TRBJ2-3, is EAGVAQSPRYKIIEKRQSVAFWCNPISGHATLYWYQQILGQGPKLLIQFQNNGVVDDSQLPKDRFSAERLKGVDSTLKIQPAKLEDSAVYLCASSLGFLAGTGDTQYFGPGTRLTVL.